This entry lists 13 T cell receptor beta chains sequenced from one sample in a study of neurological immune-mediated disorders. Specified time point: longitudinal time-point 2. Using its own MiXCR run on the 5' RACE reads, TCRdb lists one record per CDR3 protein. The sample consists of some 60,000 distinct CDR3 sequences, roughly 10% of them appearing once. The sequencing input was PBMCs. These receptors came from a man younger than 45 in good health.

This clonotype has ten or more counts. The chain combines TRBV2 with TRBJ2-3; D is unclear. From germline, CDR1 is SNHLY and CDR2 FYNNEI. The CDR3 length is 13 residues. V was shortened by 3 bases and J by 0 bases, with 4 bases between the two germline ends. CDR3 region: CASSDRSTDTQYF. The CDR3 nucleotides are TGTGCCAGCAGTGACAGAAGCACAGATACGCAGTATTTT.

This clonotype has a count of ten or more. V gene TRBV5-1 combines with J gene TRBJ2-4, with D maybe TRBD1 (8 bases). The germline CDR1 and CDR2 sequences are SGHRS and YFSETQ. Trimming shortened V by 3 bases and J by 3 bases, and 22 bases separated the two germline ends. The length of the CDR3 is 18 residues. This chain's CDR3 is CASSSGQGGSWDKNIQYF. CDR3 DNA: TGCGCCAGCAGCTCTGGACAGGGAGGGAGTTGGGACAAAAACATTCAGTACTTC.

The table lists this clonotype with many counts. The chain has TRBV10-3 and TRBJ1-2; 8 bases agree with TRBD1. V lost 7 bases to trimming and J lost 0 bases; unmatched junction nucleotides: 4. The CDR3 loop spans 14 amino acids. Germline V gene lookup returns CDR1 ENHRY and CDR2 SYGVKD. The DNA for the CDR3 is TGTGCCATCACCTCGGACAGGGCTAACTATGGCTACACCTTC. As protein: CAITSDRANYGYTF.

V usage is TRBV29-1 and J usage is TRBJ2-7; D ambiguous. Germline V gene lookup returns CDR1 SQVTM and CDR2 ANQGSEA. The CDR3 extends over 12 amino acids. The germline V and J ends were trimmed by 0 bases and 1 base, with 4 bases remaining between them. As DNA, the CDR3 is TGCAGCGTTGAAGACCGTTCCTACGAGCAGTACTTC. Translated, it gives CSVEDRSYEQYF.

A remark on this clonotype: This CDR3 is missing its conserved last phenylalanine or tryptophan, likely due to a read error. V usage is TRBV5-1 and J usage is TRBJ2-5; perhaps TRBD1 as D (6 bases). CDR3 length equals 14 residues. From germline, CDR1 is SGHRS and CDR2 YFSETQ. V was trimmed by 2 bases and J by 6 bases, leaving 14 bases between them. Here the CDR3 reads CASSLGQIEKTQYL. The CDR3 bases are TGCGCCAGCAGCTTAGGACAGATCGAAAAGACCCAGTACTTA.

The table lists this clonotype with many counts. The J gene is TRBJ1-2, the V gene TRBV3-1, with a weak D call TRBD1 (5 bases). V lost 1 base, J lost 4 bases, and 13 bases lay in between. This CDR3 has 15 residues. Germline lookup yields CDR1 LGHDT and CDR2 YNNKEL (reference sequence). CDR3 loop: CASSQGVGEGYGYTF. The CDR3, as DNA: TGTGCCAGCAGCCAAGGCGTAGGGGAGGGCTATGGCTACACCTTC.

The table lists this clonotype with many counts. V is TRBV27 and J is TRBJ1-3, with D possibly TRBD1 on 5 matching bases. The CDR3 loop spans 15 amino acids. V gave up 6 bases and J gave up 1 base, with 13 bases separating them. Germline V CDR1 and CDR2: MNHEY, SMNVEV (reference sequence). CDR3 in DNA: TGTGCCAGCAGCCGTAGGGGACCTTCTGGAAACACCATATATTTT. This gives the protein CASSRRGPSGNTIYF.

This clonotype was seen many times. V and J are TRBV7-3 and TRBJ2-5, with D possibly being TRBD1 (5 bases). Germline loops: CDR1 SGHTA, CDR2 FQGTGA. V was pared by 0 bases and J by 3 bases, with 5 bases between. This CDR3 has 13 residues. The CDR3 protein is CASSLTREETQYF. The DNA of the CDR3 is TGTGCCAGCAGCTTAACCAGGGAAGAGACCCAGTACTTC.

V gene TRBV11-2 combines with J gene TRBJ1-1, with TRBD1 matching over 9 bases. CDR1 is SGHAT and CDR2 is FQNNGV in the germline V gene. CDR3 length: 16 amino acids. The ends lost 0 bases at V and 1 base at J; junction bases unmatched: 3. CDR3 sequence (DNA): TGTGCCAGCAGCTTAGATGTGGGACAGGGGAACACTGAAGCTTTCTTT. Amino acids: CASSLDVGQGNTEAFF.

This clonotype came up a few times. V gene TRBV18 combines with J gene TRBJ2-7; D unresolved. Germline V lookup: CDR1 KGHSH, CDR2 LQKENI. The CDR3 has 12 residues. Deletions cut 2 bases from V and 4 bases from J, with 6 bases between. The CDR3 region is CASSPTGYEQYF. The DNA of the CDR3 is TGTGCCAGCTCACCAACTGGATACGAGCAGTACTTC.

This clonotype occurred many times. The rearrangement joins TRBV7-9 to TRBJ2-5; D uncertain. This CDR3 spans 14 amino acids. CDR1 is SEHNR, CDR2 FQNEAQ, per germline (reference sequence). V lost 1 base, J lost 5 bases, and 11 bases lay in between. DNA of the CDR3: TGTGCCAGCAGCTTAGATGAAGGGCTGGAGACCCAGTACTTC. It yields the protein CASSLDEGLETQYF.

This clonotype was found many times. The gene calls are TRBV29-1 and TRBJ2-7; the D gene is possibly TRBD1 (6 bases). This CDR3 contains 14 residues. Trimming pared 4 bases from V and 1 base from J, leaving 14 bases between. CDR1 and CDR2 (germline): SQVTM, ANQGSEA. The CDR3 DNA reads TGCAGCGTTGCTACCGGGACATCTTCCTACGAGCAGTACTTC. Its translation: CSVATGTSSYEQYF.

In this sample, this clonotype turned up many times. The rearrangement joins TRBV29-1 to TRBJ2-5; TRBD1 matches at 7 bases. The CDR3 sequence is 12 residues long. Trimming took 7 bases from V and 1 from J; bases not matched to a gene: 3. Germline-derived CDR1 and CDR2 are SQVTM and ANQGSEA. The CDR3 protein is CSAGTVQETQYF. The DNA of the CDR3 is TGCAGCGCTGGGACAGTCCAAGAGACCCAGTACTTC. Complete variable domain (other parts from reference TRBV29-1 and TRBJ2-5): SAVISQKPSRDICQRGTSLTIQCQVDSQVTMMFWYRQQPGQSLTLIATANQGSEATYESGFVIDKFPISRPNLTFSTLTVSNMSPEDSSIYLCSAGTVQETQYFGPGTRLLVL.